Following are 19 T cell receptor beta chains from one sample sequenced in a study of T cell clonality in common variable immunodeficiency. Here immunoSEQ multiplex PCR was the method, and the copy in TCRdb shows in-frame clones only, minus some. Singletons are absent from the sample, which has fewer than 65,000 clones. Source material: peripheral blood mononuclear cells. The receptors were gathered from a person aged 18 to 75 in good health.

This clone was seen at least ten times. The sequence runs out 3 residues before the end of the CDR3; the remainder is reconstructed from the germline J gene. The V and J genes are TRBV5-5 and TRBJ1-1; D unresolved. The V gene lost 0 bases and the J gene lost 1 base, with 10 bases spanning the gap. There are 15 residues in the CDR3. The V gene's germline CDR1 is SGHKS and CDR2 YYEKEE (reference sequence). The CDR3 bases that were read are TGTGCCAGCAGCTTGGTAGCGCAGACGAACACTGAA. Translated, it gives CASSLVAQTNTE. Given in full, the CDR3 is CASSLVAQTNTEAFF. Based on the CDR3 plus reference TRBV5-5 and TRBJ1-1, the full variable domain is DAGVTQSPTHLIKTRGQQVTLRCSPISGHKSVSWYQQVLGQGPQFIFQYYEKEERGRGNFPDRFSARQFPNYSSELNVNALLLGDSALYLCASSLVAQTNTEAFFGQGTRLTVV.

This clone showed up many times. The read halts 3 residues ahead of the CDR3 end, with the missing end drawn from the germline J gene. The chain recombines TRBV5-4 with TRBJ2-7; weak D call: TRBD2 (5 bases). CDR1 SGHNT and CDR2 YYREEE come from the germline V gene (reference sequence). Trimming removed 0 bases at V and 1 base at J, with 8 bases between. This CDR3 is built from 14 residues. CDR3 sequence reads: CASSLGRGSYEQYF. The DNA read from the CDR3 is TGTGCCAGCAGCTTGGGACGGGGATCCTACGAG.

Many counts were recorded for this clone. The read comes to an end 3 residues before the CDR3 does, leaving the germline J gene to fill in the end. This chain uses TRBV11-1 with TRBJ2-1; D gene ambiguous. The CDR3 runs 12 residues. The germline CDR1 and CDR2 sequences are SGHAT and FQDESV (reference sequence). V was trimmed by 3 bases and J by 5 bases, leaving 5 bases between them. The CDR3 protein is CASSFNNNEQFF. CDR3 DNA (partial): TGTGCCAGCAGCTTCAACAACAATGAG.

This clone was seen at least ten times. From the germline J gene comes the end of the CDR3, since the read stops 3 residues before it. The chain has TRBV5-4 and TRBJ2-1, with 9 bases fitting TRBD2. Trimming took 7 bases from V and 4 from J; bases not matched to a gene: 9. The CDR3 totals 15 residues. Germline assignment: CDR1 SGHNT and CDR2 YYREEE (reference sequence). This chain's CDR3 is CASSPGGGGYNEQFF. The CDR3 DNA, read in part, is TGTGCCAGCTCCCCTGGCGGGGGGGGGTACAATGAG.

At least ten counts were recorded for this clone. Coverage ceases 3 residues before the CDR3 finishes, and the germline J gene fills in the end. This chain joins TRBV20-1 and TRBJ1-2; TRBD1 is a possible D gene (6 bases). Deletions cut 3 bases from V and 2 bases from J, with 7 bases between. From germline, CDR1 is DFQATT and CDR2 SNEGSKA (reference sequence). This CDR3 spans 12 amino acids. The covered CDR3 bases are TGCAGTGCTAGTACAGGGAACTATGGC. Amino acid sequence: CSASTGNYG. The full-length CDR3 reads as CSASTGNYGYTF.

This clone was observed a few times. With the read ending 3 residues before the CDR3 end, the germline J gene is used to fill in that end. The V gene is TRBV19, the J gene TRBJ1-1; D might be TRBD1 (6 bases). Trimming took off 6 bases at V and 6 bases at J, with 8 bases between the two ends. The CDR3 length is 11 residues. The germline CDR1 and CDR2 sequences are LNHDA and SQIVND (reference sequence). The covered CDR3 bases are TGTGCCAGTAGGGGGGGGCCTGAA. As protein: CASRGGPE. The entire CDR3 is CASRGGPEAFF.

This clone occurred many times. Sequencing ends 3 residues short of the CDR3 end; the germline J gene provides the rest. The chain joins TRBV2 to TRBJ1-5; tentatively, D is TRBD1 (5 bases). The V and J ends lost 3 bases and 2 bases respectively, with 11 bases between them. Germline V gives CDR1 SNHLY, CDR2 FYNNEI. The CDR3 runs 15 residues. The part of the CDR3 DNA that was read is TGTGCCAGCAGTGAGGGCAGGGAACGCAATCAGCCC. It codes for CASSEGRERNQP. From start to end, the CDR3 is CASSEGRERNQPQHF.

This clone showed up many times. The read gets to within 3 residues of the CDR3 end, and the germline J gene fills in the rest. The chain uses TRBV5-1 and TRBJ1-1; no clear D. This CDR3 is built from 13 residues. Germline V gene lookup returns CDR1 SGHRS and CDR2 YFSETQ. V was pared by 2 bases and J by 0 bases, with 5 bases between. CDR3 sequence reads: CASSFNMNTEAFF. CDR3 DNA, as far as it was read: TGCGCCAGCAGCTTTAACATGAACACTGAA.

The sample holds many counts of this clone. The read gets to within 3 residues of the CDR3 end, and the germline J gene fills in the rest. V gene TRBV20-1 combines with J gene TRBJ2-5; TRBD2 matches at 9 bases. The CDR3 is made up of 14 amino acids. CDR1 and CDR2 (germline): DFQATT, SNEGSKA (reference sequence). V was clipped by 5 bases and J by 2 bases; unmatched bases: 6. CDR3 DNA (partial): TGCAGTGCTGTGATAGCGGGGGCTCAAGAGACC. It translates to CSAVIAGAQET. The whole CDR3 reads CSAVIAGAQETQYF.

Comments on this clone: The CDR3 end falls 3 residues outside the read, so it is completed with the germline J gene. V is TRBV18 and J is TRBJ1-2; D may be TRBD1 (5 bases). The germline V gene has CDR1 KGHSH and CDR2 LQKENI. The CDR3 consists of 16 residues. The sequenced CDR3 bases are TGTGCCAGCTCACAATTAGCGGGAGGGACTAACTACGAC. Translated, it gives CASSQLAGGTNYD. The complete CDR3 reads CASSQLAGGTNYDYTF.

This clone was observed at least ten times. The CDR3 extends 3 residues past the end of the read, so its final part is completed from the germline J gene. The chain is built from TRBV20-1 and TRBJ2-1; 9 bases line up with TRBD2. The CDR3 is 18 amino acids. V lost 4 bases, J lost 3 bases, and 16 bases stayed unmatched. Germline V gene sequence: CDR1 DFQATT, CDR2 SNEGSKA (reference sequence). CDR3 bases read: TGCAGTGCTATTTCCGAAGTCGGTTCTAGCGGGAACTACAATGAG. This gives the protein CSAISEVGSSGNYNE. The full CDR3 protein reads CSAISEVGSSGNYNEQFF.

This clone was picked up many times. The read terminates 3 residues ahead of where the CDR3 ends, so the germline J gene completes it. The V and J genes are TRBV20-1 and TRBJ2-2; 9 nucleotides align to TRBD1. Per germline, CDR1 DFQATT and CDR2 SNEGSKA (reference sequence). The length of the CDR3 is 13 residues. CDR3: CSAGTGRNEKLFF. CDR3 DNA, as far as it was read: TGCAGTGCTGGGACAGGGAGGAATGAAAAG.

Notes on this clone: The observed sequence ends 3 residues before the CDR3 terminus, with the missing tail filled in from the germline J gene. V gene TRBV19 combines with J gene TRBJ1-2; D call uncertain. This CDR3 has 15 amino acids. Per germline, CDR1 LNHDA and CDR2 SQIVND (reference sequence). This CDR3 reads CASSPRTSGDNDYTF. The sequenced part of the CDR3 DNA is TGTGCCAGTAGTCCCCGGACTAGCGGGGATAACGAC.

In this sample, this clone turned up many times. The read ends 3 residues early relative to the CDR3; the germline J gene fills the gap. The chain employs TRBV13 and TRBJ2-6, with D maybe TRBD1 (5 bases). CDR1 is PRHDT, CDR2 FYEKMQ, per germline (reference sequence). With 6 bases removed from V and 0 bases from J, the gap between germline ends came to 9 bases. The CDR3 is 15 amino acids. CDR3: CASSYRRSGANVLTF. The CDR3 bases that were read are TGTGCCAGCAGTTACAGGCGCTCTGGGGCCAACGTC.

This clone has ten or more counts. The read terminates 3 residues before the CDR3 end, so the remaining end is supplied by the germline J gene. This chain uses TRBV19 with TRBJ1-4; D gene unclear. Germline V CDR1 and CDR2: LNHDA, SQIVND (reference sequence). The CDR3 extends over 17 amino acids. V was trimmed by 3 bases and J by 4 bases, leaving 18 bases between them. The CDR3 bases that were read are TGTGCCAGTAGTATCTTCATTTCTGGAGGACTTAATGAAAAA. Protein sequence: CASSIFISGGLNEK. The full-length CDR3 reads as CASSIFISGGLNEKLFF.

This clone was recorded at least ten times. The read stops 3 residues short of the end of the CDR3; the missing end is completed from the germline J gene. The rearrangement joins TRBV20-1 to TRBJ2-3, with D perhaps TRBD1 (6 bases). The germline V gene has CDR1 DFQATT and CDR2 SNEGSKA (reference sequence). The length of the CDR3 is 13 residues. CDR3 DNA, as far as it was read: TGCAGTGCTAGAGGGGGGCCGGGGAAGACG. Its translation is CSARGGPGKT. The CDR3 reads in full as CSARGGPGKTQYF.

Turning to this clone: Coverage ceases 3 residues before the CDR3 finishes, and the germline J gene fills in the end. The genes are TRBV6-1 and TRBJ1-2; the D gene is possibly TRBD1 (5 bases). Germline V lookup: CDR1 MNHNS, CDR2 SASEGT. The CDR3 is made up of 18 amino acids. The sequenced part of the CDR3 DNA is TGTGCCAGCAGTGAAACACTTGGAGGACTAGCGGACACCTACGAC. Protein sequence: CASSETLGGLADTYD. The entire CDR3 is CASSETLGGLADTYDYTF.

With respect to this clone: Relative to the germline gene, one junction end is altered; a read error may explain this. The read terminates 3 residues ahead of where the CDR3 ends, so the germline J gene completes it. Different DNA sequences within this sample yield the same CDR3. The chain recombines TRBV19 with TRBJ1-1; 7 bases agree with TRBD1. The CDR3 sequence is 14 residues long. Germline V lookup: CDR1 LNHDA, CDR2 SQIVND (reference sequence). The CDR3 protein is CASTEDRWNTEAFF. The CDR3 bases that were read are TGTGCCAGTACGGAGGACAGGTGGAACACCGAA.

This clone appeared many times. Coverage ceases 3 residues before the CDR3 finishes, and the germline J gene fills in the end. This chain links TRBV13 with TRBJ1-2, with D possibly TRBD1 on 6 matching bases. This CDR3 has 13 amino acids. Deletions cut 4 bases from V and 4 bases from J, with 10 bases between. CDR1 PRHDT and CDR2 FYEKMQ come from the germline V gene (reference sequence). CDR3 DNA, as far as it was read: TGTGCCAGCAGCTCCCGGACAGTCTATGGC. Protein product: CASSSRTVYG. The entire CDR3 reads CASSSRTVYGYTF.